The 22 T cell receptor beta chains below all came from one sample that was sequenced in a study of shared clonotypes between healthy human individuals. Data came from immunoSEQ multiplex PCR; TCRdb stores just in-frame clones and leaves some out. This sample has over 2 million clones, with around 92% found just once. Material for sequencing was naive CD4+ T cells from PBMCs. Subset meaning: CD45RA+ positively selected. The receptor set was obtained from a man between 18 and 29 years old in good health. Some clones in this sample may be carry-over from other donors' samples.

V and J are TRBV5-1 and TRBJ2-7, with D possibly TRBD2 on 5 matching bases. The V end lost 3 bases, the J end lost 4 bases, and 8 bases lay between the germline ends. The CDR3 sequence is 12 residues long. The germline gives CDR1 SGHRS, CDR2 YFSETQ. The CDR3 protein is CASSYGEYEQYF. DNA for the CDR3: TGCGCCAGCAGCTACGGGGAGTACGAGCAGTACTTC.

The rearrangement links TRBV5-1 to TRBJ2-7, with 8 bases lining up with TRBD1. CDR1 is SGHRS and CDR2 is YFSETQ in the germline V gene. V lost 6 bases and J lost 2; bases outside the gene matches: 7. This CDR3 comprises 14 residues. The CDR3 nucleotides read TGCGCCAGCAACTCTGGACAGGGACCCTACGAGCAGTACTTC. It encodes CASNSGQGPYEQYF.

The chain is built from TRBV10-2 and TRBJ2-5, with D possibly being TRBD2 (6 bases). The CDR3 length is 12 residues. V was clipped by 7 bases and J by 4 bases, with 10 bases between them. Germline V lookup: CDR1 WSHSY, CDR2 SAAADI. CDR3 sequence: CASTAGRETQYF. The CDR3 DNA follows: TGCGCCAGCACAGCGGGCCGAGAGACCCAGTACTTC.

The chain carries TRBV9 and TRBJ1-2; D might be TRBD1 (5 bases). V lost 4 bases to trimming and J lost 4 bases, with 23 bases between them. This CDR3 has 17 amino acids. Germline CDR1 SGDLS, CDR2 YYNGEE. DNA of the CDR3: TGTGCCAGCAGCACCCGGGACGGACCCCTGGGCGGCTATGGCTACACCTTC. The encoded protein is CASSTRDGPLGGYGYTF.

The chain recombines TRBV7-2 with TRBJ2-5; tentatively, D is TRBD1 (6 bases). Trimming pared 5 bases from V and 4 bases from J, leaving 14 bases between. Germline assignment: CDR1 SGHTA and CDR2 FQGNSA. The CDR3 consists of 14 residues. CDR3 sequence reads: CASSPSTGRETQYF. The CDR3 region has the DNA TGTGCCAGCAGCCCTAGTACAGGGAGAGAGACCCAGTACTTC. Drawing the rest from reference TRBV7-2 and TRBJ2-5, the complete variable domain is GAGVSQSPSNKVTEKGKDVELRCDPISGHTALYWYRQSLGQGLEFLIYFQGNSAPDKSGLPSDRFSAERTGGSVSTLTIQRTQQEDSAVYLCASSPSTGRETQYFGPGTRLLVL.

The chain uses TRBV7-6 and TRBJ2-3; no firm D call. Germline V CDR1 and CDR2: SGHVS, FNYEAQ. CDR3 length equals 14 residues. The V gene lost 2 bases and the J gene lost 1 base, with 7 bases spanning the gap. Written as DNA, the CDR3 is TGTGCCAGCAGCTTACTTAGGGGCACAGATACGCAGTATTTT. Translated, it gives CASSLLRGTDTQYF.

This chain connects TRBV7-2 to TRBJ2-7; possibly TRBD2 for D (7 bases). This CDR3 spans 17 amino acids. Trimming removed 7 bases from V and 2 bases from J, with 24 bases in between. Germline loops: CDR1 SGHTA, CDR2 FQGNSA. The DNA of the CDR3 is TGTGCCAGCACCTATAGAGGGGGGGGCCATACTCCCTACGAGCAGTACTTC. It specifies CASTYRGGGHTPYEQYF.

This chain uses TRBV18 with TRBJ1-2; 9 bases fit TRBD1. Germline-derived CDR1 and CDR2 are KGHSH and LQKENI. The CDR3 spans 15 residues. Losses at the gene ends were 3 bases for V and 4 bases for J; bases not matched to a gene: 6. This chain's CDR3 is CASSPRDRAGYGYTF. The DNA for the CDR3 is TGTGCCAGCTCACCCCGGGACAGGGCGGGCTATGGCTACACCTTC.

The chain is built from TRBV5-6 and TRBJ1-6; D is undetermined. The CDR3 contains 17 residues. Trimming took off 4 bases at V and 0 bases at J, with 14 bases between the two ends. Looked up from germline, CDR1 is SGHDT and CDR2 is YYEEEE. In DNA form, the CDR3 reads TGTGCCAGCAGCATAACGGCAGCTAGCTCCTATAATTCACCCCTCCACTTT. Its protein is CASSITAASSYNSPLHF.

The CDR3 region is CASSLGLAGPRGSGYNEQFF. CDR3 sequence (DNA): TGCGCCAGCAGCTTGGGGCTAGCGGGTCCCAGGGGGTCGGGCTACAATGAGCAGTTCTTC. The J gene is TRBJ2-1, the V gene TRBV5-1; the D gene is possibly TRBD2 (8 bases). Trimming cost V 0 bases and J 3 bases, with 25 bases left between them. CDR1 SGHRS and CDR2 YFSETQ come from the germline V gene. This CDR3 is 20 amino acids long.

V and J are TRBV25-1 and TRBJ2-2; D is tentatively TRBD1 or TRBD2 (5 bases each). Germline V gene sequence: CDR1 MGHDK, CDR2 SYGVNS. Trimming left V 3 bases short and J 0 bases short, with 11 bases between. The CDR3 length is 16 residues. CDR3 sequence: CASSDSGTANTGELFF. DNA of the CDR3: TGTGCCAGCAGTGATTCCGGGACGGCGAACACCGGGGAGCTGTTTTTT.

The CDR3: CASSLRSRDTEAFF. The CDR3 DNA reads as TGTGCCAGCAGCTTGCGCAGTCGCGACACTGAAGCTTTCTTT. The rearrangement joins TRBV5-5 to TRBJ1-1; D uncertain. V was pared by 1 base and J by 3 bases, with 10 bases between. This CDR3 comprises 14 residues. The germline gives CDR1 SGHKS, CDR2 YYEKEE (reference sequence).

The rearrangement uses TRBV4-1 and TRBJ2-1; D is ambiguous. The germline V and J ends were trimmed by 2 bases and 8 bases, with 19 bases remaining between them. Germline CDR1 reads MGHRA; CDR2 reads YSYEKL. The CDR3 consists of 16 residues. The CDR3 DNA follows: TGCGCCAGCAGCCAATCCAGACATGACGGAACCGATGAGCAGTTCTTC. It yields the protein CASSQSRHDGTDEQFF.

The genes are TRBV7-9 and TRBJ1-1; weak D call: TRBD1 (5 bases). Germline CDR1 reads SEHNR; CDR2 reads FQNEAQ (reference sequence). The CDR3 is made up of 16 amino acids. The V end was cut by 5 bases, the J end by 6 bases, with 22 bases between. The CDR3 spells CASSHRDGPSLPEAFF. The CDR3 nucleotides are TGTGCCAGCAGCCACCGGGACGGACCTAGCCTCCCTGAAGCTTTCTTT.

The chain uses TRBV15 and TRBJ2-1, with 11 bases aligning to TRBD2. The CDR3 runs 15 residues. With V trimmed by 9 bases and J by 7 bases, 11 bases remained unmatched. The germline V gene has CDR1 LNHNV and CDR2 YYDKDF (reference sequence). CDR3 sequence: CATRSSGRAGNEQFF. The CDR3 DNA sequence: TGTGCCACGAGAAGTAGCGGGAGGGCCGGGAATGAGCAGTTCTTC.

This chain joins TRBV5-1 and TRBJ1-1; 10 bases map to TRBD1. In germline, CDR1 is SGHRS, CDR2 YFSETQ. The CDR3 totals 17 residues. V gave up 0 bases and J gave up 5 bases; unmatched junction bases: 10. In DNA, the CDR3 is TGCGCCAGCAGCTTGGCTCCCCCTGGACAGGGGGGAACTGAAGCTTTCTTT. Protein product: CASSLAPPGQGGTEAFF.

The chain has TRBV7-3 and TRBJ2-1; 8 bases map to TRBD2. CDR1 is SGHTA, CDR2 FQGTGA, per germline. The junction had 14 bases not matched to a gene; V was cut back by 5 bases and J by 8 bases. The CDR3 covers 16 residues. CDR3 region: CASSQNSGAASDEQFF. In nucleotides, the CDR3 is TGTGCCAGCAGCCAGAATAGCGGGGCGGCCTCGGATGAGCAGTTCTTC.

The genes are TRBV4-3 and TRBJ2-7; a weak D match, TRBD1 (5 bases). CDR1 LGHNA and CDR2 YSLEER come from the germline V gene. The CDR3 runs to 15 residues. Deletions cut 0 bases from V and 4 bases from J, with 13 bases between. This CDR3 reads CASSQEIRVEYEQYF. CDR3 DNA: TGCGCCAGCAGCCAAGAAATCAGGGTTGAGTACGAGCAGTACTTC.

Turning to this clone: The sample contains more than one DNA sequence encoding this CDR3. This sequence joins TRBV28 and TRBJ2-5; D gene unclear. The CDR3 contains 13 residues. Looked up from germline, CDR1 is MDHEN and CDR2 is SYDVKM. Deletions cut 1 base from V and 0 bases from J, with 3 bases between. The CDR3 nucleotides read TGTGCCAGCAGTTTATCGTACCAAGAGACCCAGTACTTC. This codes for CASSLSYQETQYF. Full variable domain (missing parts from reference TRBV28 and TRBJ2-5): DVKVTQSSRYLVKRTGEKVFLECVQDMDHENMFWYRQDPGLGLRLIYFSYDVKMKEKGDIPEGYSVSREKKERFSLILESASTNQTSMYLCASSLSYQETQYFGPGTRLLVL.

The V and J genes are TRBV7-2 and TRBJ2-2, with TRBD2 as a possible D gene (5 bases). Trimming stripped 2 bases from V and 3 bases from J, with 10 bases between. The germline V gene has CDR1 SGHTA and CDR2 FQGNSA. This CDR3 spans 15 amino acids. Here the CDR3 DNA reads TGTGCCAGCAGCTTATGGCAGGACTACACCGGGGAGCTGTTTTTT. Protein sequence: CASSLWQDYTGELFF.

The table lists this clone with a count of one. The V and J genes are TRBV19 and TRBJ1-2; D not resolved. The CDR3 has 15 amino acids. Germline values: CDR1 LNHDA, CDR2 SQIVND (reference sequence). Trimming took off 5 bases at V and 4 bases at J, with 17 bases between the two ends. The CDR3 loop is CASSPRLAGSYGYTF. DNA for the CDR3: TGTGCCAGTAGTCCACGACTTGCGGGGAGCTATGGCTACACCTTC. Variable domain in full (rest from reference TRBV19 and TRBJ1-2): DGGITQSPKYLFRKEGQNVTLSCEQNLNHDAMYWYRQDPGQGLRLIYYSQIVNDFQKGDIAEGYSVSREKKESFPLTVTSAQKNPTAFYLCASSPRLAGSYGYTFGSGTRLTVV.

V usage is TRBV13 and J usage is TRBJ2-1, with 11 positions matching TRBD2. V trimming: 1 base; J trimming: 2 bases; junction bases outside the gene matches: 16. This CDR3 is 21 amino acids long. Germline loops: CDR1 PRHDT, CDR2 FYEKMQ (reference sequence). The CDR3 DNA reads TGTGCCAGCAGCTTAGTTTTTCGGATTAGCGGGAGGGCCCTTACCTACAATGAGCAGTTCTTC. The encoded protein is CASSLVFRISGRALTYNEQFF.